The sequence of this TCR beta chain was determined in a study of shared clonotypes between healthy human individuals. Study observations and caveats: Donors were few, which limited the genetic and exposure-history diversity represented.

As to this clone: The target antigen is unknown.

On sorted subsets, replicate PCRs used about 200 ng DNA, or some 28,000 T cell genomes. The data were produced by immunoSEQ multiplex PCR, yet TCRdb's version contains in-frame clones alone and is incomplete. The sample consists of some 1,100,000 clones, 75% to 85% of them appearing once. The material sequenced was memory CD4+ T cells from PBMCs. The subset: CD45RA-negative fraction. This TCR was sampled from a man younger than 35 in good health. Some clones in this sample may be carry-over from other donors' samples.

The CDR3 sequence is CSVEWRVGTEAFF. DNA for the CDR3: TGCAGCGTTGAATGGCGGGTGGGCACTGAAGCTTTCTTT. The chain has TRBV29-1 and TRBJ1-1; no reliable D call. The CDR3 is 13 residues long. Between the trimmed V and J ends, which lost 2 bases and 4 bases, there was a span of 11 bases. Looked up from germline, CDR1 is SQVTM and CDR2 is ANQGSEA.